This entry is about one T cell receptor beta chain. Its cognate antigen is unknown. TCRdb independently ran MiXCR on the RT-PCR reads; one entry per CDR3 protein. The table lists approximately 680,000 distinct CDR3 sequences, about a sixth of them singletons, with around a tenth in the top ten. The entry originates in a study of response to subunit inactivated influenza vaccine. General study results and limits: The authors suggested that few new T cells are recruited per seasonal influenza vaccination.

Trimming stripped 7 bases from V and 2 bases from J, with 11 bases between. CDR3 length: 13 amino acids. From germline, CDR1 is SQVTM and CDR2 ANQGSEA. The sequence came from a man aged 50 to 60 who received an inactivated influenza vaccine. The chain has TRBV29-1 and TRBJ2-2; no firm D call. Source: PBMCs from blood, taken less than 13 days after vaccination. CDR3 sequence reads: CSAAIGNTGELFF. The DNA of the CDR3 is TGCAGCGCCGCCATAGGCAACACCGGGGAGCTGTTTTTT.